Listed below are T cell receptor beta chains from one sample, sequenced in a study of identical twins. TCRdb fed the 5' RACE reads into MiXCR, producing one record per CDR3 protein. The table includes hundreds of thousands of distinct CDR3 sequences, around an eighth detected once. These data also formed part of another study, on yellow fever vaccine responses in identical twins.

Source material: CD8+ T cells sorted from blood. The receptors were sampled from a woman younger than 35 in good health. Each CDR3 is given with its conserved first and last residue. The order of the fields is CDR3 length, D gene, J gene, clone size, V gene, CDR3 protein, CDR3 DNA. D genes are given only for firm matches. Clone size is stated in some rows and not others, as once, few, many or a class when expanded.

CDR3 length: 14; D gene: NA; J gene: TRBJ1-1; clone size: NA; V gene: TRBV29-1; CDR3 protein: CSVPPGQVHTEAFF; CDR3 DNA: TGCAGCGTGCCCCCGGGGCAGGTACACACTGAAGCTTTCTTT
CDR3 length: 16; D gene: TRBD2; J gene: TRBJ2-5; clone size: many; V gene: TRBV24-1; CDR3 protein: CATILRAGLRQETQYF; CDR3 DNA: TGTGCCACCATATTGCGAGCGGGGCTACGACAAGAGACCCAGTACTTC
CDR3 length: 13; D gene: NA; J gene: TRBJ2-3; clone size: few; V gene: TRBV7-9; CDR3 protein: CASSLVGLDTQYF; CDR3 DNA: TGTGCCAGCAGCTTAGTAGGCTTAGATACGCAGTATTTT
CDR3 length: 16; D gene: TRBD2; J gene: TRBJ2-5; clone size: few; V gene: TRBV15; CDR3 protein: CATSRDSGRARETQYF; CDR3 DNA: TGTGCCACCAGCAGAGATAGCGGGAGGGCCCGGGAGACCCAGTACTTC
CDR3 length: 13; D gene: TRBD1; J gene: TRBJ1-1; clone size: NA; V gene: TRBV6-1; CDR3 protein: CASSGTAFAEAFF; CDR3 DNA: TGTGCCAGCAGCGGGACAGCTTTTGCTGAAGCTTTCTTT
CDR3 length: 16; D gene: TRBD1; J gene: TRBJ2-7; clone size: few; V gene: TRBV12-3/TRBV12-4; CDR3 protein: CASSLDSGQGVYEQYF; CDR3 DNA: TGTGCCAGCAGTTTAGATAGCGGACAGGGGGTTTACGAGCAGTACTTC
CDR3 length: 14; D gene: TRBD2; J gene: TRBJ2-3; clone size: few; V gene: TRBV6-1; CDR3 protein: CASSGGGGADTQYF; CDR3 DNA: TGTGCCAGTTCAGGCGGCGGGGGGGCAGATACGCAGTATTTT
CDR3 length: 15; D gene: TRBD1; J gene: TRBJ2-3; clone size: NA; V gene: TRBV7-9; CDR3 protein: CASTTRDSYTDTQYF; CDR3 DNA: TGTGCCAGCACCACGAGGGACAGTTACACAGATACGCAGTATTTT
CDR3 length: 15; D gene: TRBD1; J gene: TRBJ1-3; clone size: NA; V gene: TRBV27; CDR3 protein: CASSKTGTSGNTIYF; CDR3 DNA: TGTGCCAGCTCGAAGACAGGGACCTCTGGAAACACCATATATTTT
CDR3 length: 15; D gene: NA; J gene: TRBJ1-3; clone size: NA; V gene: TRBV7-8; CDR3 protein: CASSLDRPAGNTIYF; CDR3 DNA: TGTGCCAGCAGCTTAGATCGGCCAGCTGGAAACACCATATATTTT
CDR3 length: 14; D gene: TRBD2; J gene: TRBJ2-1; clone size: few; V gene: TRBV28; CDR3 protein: CASSFGTSPNEQFF; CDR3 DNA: TGTGCCAGCAGTTTCGGGACTAGTCCCAATGAGCAGTTCTTC
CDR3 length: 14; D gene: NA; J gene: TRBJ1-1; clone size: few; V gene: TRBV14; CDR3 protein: CASSHTGLGTEAFF; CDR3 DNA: TGTGCCAGCAGCCACACAGGGTTAGGGACTGAAGCTTTCTTT
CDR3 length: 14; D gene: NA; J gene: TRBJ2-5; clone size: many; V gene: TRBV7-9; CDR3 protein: CASSLVRSSGAQYF; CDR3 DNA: TGTGCCAGCAGCTTAGTCCGGTCCTCCGGGGCCCAGTACTTC
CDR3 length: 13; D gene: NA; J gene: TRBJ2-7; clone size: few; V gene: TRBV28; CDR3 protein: CASTTVEAMEQYF; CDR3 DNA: TGTGCCAGCACCACTGTGGAGGCGATGGAGCAGTACTTC
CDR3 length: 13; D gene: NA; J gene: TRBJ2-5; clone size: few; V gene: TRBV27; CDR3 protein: CASSQNGQETQYF; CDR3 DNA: TGTGCCAGCAGTCAAAATGGCCAAGAGACCCAGTACTTC
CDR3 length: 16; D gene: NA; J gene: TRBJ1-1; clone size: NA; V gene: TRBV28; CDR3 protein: CAISVPRSTMISEAFF; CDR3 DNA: TGTGCCATCAGTGTTCCCAGATCAACAATGATCTCTGAAGCTTTCTTT
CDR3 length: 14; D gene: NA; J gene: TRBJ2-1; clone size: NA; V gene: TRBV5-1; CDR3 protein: CASSLEFPRDEQFF; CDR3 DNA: TGCGCCAGCAGCTTGGAATTTCCGCGGGATGAGCAGTTCTTC
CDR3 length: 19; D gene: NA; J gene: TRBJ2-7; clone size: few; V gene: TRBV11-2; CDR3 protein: CASSLEGPNEGWGFYEQYF; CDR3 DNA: TGTGCCAGCAGCTTAGAAGGCCCCAATGAGGGGTGGGGATTCTACGAGCAGTACTTC
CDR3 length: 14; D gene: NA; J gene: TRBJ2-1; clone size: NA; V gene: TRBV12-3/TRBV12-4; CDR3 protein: CASSLTAGSSEQFF; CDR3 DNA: TGTGCCAGCAGTTTGACCGCAGGGTCCAGTGAGCAGTTCTTC
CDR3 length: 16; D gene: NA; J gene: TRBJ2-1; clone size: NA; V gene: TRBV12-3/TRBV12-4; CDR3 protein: CASSLRGIDTYNEQFF; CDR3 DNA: TGTGCCAGCAGTTTAAGGGGGATCGACACATACAATGAGCAGTTCTTC
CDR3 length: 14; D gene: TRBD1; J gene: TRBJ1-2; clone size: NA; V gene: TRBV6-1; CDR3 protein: CASNGQGSNYGYTF; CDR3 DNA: TGTGCCAGCAATGGACAGGGATCAAACTATGGCTACACCTTC
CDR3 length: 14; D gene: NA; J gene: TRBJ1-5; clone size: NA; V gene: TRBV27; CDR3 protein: CASSLSNSNQPQHF; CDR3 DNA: TGTGCCAGCAGTTTATCCAATAGCAATCAGCCCCAGCATTTT
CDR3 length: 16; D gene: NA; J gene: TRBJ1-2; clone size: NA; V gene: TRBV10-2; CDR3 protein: CASSESVVAGVYGYTF; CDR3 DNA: TGCGCCAGCAGTGAGTCAGTCGTCGCAGGGGTCTATGGCTACACCTTC
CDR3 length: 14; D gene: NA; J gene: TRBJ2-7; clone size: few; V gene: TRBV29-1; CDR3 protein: CSVEDSGSAYEQYF; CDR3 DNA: TGCAGCGTTGAAGATTCGGGGAGCGCATACGAGCAGTACTTC
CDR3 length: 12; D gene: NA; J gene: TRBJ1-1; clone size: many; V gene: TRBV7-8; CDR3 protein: CASSRGYTEAFF; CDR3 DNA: TGTGCCAGCAGCCGGGGGTACACTGAAGCTTTCTTT
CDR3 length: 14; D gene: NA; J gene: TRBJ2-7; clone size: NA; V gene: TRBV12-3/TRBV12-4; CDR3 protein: CASSSTTGSGEQYF; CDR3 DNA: TGTGCCAGCAGTTCCACTACAGGGTCCGGGGAGCAGTACTTC
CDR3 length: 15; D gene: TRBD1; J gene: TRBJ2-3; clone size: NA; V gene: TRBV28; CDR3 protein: CASSPQWTGGDTQYF; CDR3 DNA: TGTGCCAGCAGTCCACAATGGACAGGGGGAGATACGCAGTATTTT
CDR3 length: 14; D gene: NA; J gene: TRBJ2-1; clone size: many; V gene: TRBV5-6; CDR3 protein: CASSLGRRYNEQFF; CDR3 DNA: TGTGCCAGCAGCCTAGGACGGCGCTACAATGAGCAGTTCTTC
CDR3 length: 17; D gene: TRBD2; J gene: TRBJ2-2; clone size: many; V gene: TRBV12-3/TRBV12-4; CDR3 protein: CASRFTSGGLHTGELFF; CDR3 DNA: TGTGCCAGCAGATTTACTAGCGGGGGACTTCACACCGGGGAGCTGTTTTTT
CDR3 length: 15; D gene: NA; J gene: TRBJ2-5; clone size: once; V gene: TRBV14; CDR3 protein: CASSQGTRLEETQYF; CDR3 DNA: TGTGCCAGCAGCCAGGGAACTAGACTCGAAGAGACCCAGTACTTC
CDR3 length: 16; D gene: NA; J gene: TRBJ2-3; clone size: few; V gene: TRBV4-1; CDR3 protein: CASSHPGEGRTDTQYF; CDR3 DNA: TGCGCCAGCAGCCATCCCGGGGAAGGGAGGACAGATACGCAGTATTTT
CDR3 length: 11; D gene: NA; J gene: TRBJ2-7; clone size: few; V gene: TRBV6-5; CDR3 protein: CASSYGVEQYF; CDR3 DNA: TGTGCCAGCAGTTACGGGGTCGAGCAGTACTTC
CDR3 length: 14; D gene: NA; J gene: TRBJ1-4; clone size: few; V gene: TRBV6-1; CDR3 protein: CASSDRAANEKLFF; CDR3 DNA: TGTGCCAGCAGTGACAGGGCCGCTAATGAAAAACTGTTTTTT
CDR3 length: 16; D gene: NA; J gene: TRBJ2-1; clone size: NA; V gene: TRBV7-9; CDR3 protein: CASSLFFARLYNEQFF; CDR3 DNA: TGTGCCAGCAGCTTATTCTTCGCGCGACTCTACAATGAGCAGTTCTTC
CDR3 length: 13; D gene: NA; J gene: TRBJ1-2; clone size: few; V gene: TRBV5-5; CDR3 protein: CASSPTGGRQDTF; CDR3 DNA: TGTGCCAGCAGCCCTACCGGGGGCCGTCAAGACACCTTC
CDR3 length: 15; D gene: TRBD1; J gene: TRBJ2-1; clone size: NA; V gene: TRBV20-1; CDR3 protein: CSASYRGSSYNEQFF; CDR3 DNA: TGCAGTGCTTCTTACAGGGGAAGCTCCTACAATGAGCAGTTCTTC
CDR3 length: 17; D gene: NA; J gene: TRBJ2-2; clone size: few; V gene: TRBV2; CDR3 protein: CASSQRGGTANTGELFF; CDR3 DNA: TGTGCCAGCAGTCAAAGGGGCGGGACAGCGAACACCGGGGAGCTGTTTTTT
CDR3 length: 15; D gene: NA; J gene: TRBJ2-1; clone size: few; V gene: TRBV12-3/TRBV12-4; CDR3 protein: CASSFLAYPLTEQFF; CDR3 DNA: TGTGCCAGCAGTTTTCTTGCCTACCCCCTGACTGAGCAGTTCTTC
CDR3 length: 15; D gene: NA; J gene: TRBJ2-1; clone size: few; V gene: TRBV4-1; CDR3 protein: CASSPSPEAYNEQFF; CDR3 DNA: TGCGCCAGCAGCCCCAGCCCGGAAGCCTACAATGAGCAGTTCTTC
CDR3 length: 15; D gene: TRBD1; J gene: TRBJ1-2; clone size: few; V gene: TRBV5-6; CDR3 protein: CASFGTGDWGYGYTF; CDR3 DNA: TGTGCCAGCTTTGGGACAGGGGATTGGGGCTATGGCTACACCTTC
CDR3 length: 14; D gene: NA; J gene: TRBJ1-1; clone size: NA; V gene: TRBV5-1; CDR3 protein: CASSSTGINTEAFF; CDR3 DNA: TGCGCCAGCAGCTCGACAGGCATTAACACTGAAGCTTTCTTT
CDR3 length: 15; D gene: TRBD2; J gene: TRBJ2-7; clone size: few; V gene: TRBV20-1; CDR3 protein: CSARGTGTSAYEQYF; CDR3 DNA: TGCAGTGCTAGAGGAACCGGGACTAGCGCCTACGAGCAGTACTTC
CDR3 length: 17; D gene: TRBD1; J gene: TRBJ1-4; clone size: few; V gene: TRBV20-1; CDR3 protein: CSARDPDRGRTNEKLFF; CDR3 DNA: TGCAGTGCTAGAGACCCGGACAGGGGGCGCACTAATGAAAAACTGTTTTTT
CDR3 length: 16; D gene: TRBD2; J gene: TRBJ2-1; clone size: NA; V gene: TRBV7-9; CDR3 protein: CASSSGTTREIGEQFF; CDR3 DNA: TGTGCCAGCAGCTCGGGGACTACCCGGGAGATCGGTGAGCAGTTCTTC
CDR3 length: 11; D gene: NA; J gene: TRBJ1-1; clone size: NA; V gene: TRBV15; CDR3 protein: CATSRAGDAFF; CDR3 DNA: TGTGCCACCAGCAGAGCCGGGGATGCTTTCTTT
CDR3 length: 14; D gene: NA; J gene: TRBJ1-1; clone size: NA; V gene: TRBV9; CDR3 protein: CASSPRKGVTEAFF; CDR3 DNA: TGTGCCAGCAGCCCCAGGAAGGGGGTCACTGAAGCTTTCTTT
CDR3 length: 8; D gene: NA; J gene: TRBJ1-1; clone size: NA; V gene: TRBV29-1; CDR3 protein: CSVADAFF; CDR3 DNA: TGCAGCGTCGCTGACGCTTTCTTT
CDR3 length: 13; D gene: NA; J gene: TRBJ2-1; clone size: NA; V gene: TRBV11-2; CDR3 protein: CASSLGQLDEQFF; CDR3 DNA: TGTGCCAGCAGCTTAGGGCAGTTAGATGAGCAGTTCTTC
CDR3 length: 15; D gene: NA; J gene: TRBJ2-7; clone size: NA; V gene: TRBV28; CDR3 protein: CASREVTGGAWEQYF; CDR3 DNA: TGTGCCAGCAGAGAGGTTACTGGCGGGGCCTGGGAGCAGTACTTC
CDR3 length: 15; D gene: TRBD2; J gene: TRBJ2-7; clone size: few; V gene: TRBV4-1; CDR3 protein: CASSQGLAGPYEQYF; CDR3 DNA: TGCGCCAGCAGCCAAGGGCTAGCGGGACCCTACGAGCAGTACTTC
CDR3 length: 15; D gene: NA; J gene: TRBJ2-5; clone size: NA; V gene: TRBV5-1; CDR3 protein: CASSLAARGAETQYF; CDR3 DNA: TGCGCCAGCAGCTTGGCGGCAAGGGGAGCAGAGACCCAGTACTTC
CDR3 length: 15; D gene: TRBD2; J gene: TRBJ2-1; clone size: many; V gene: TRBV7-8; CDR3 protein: CASSQGLAGENEQFF; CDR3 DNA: TGTGCCAGCAGCCAGGGACTAGCGGGAGAAAATGAGCAGTTCTTC